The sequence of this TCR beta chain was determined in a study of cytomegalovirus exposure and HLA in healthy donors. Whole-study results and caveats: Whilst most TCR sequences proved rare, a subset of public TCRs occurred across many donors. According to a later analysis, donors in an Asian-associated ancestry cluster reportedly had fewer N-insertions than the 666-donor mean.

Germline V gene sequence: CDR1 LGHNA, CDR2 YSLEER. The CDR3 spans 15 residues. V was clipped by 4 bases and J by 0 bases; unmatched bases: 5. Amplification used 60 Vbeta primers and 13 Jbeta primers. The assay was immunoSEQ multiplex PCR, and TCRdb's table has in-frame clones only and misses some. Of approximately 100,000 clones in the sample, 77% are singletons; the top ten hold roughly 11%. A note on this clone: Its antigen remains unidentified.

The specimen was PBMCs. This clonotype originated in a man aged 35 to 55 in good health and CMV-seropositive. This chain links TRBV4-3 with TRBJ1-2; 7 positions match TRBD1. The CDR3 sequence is CASSPRQGANYGYTF. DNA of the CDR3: TGCGCCAGCAGCCCTCGACAGGGAGCTAACTATGGCTACACCTTC.